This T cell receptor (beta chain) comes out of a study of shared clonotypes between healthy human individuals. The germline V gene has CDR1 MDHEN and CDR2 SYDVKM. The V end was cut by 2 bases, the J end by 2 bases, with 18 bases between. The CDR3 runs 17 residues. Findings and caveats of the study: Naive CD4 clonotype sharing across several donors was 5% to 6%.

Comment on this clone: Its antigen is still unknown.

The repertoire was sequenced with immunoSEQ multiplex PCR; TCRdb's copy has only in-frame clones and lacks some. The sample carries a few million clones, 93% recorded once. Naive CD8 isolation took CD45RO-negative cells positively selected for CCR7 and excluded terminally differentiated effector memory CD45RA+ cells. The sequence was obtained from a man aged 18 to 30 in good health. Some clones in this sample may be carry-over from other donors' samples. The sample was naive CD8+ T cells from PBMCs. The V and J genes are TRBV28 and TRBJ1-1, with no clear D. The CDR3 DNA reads TGTGCCAGCAGTTTACATCGGCTGGGTACAAAAAACACTGAAGCTTTCTTT. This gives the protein CASSLHRLGTKNTEAFF.